The sequence of this T cell receptor (beta chain) was determined in a study of blood T cell repertoires in COVID-19. At the level of the study: COVID-19 samples from acute and convalescent phases originated in the United States, Italy and Spain.

Enrolled during active infection, Seattle patients were then followed longitudinally. Germline V gives CDR1 SGHAT, CDR2 FQNNGV. CDR3 length: 15 residues. Losses at the gene ends were 7 bases for V and 6 bases for J; bases not matched to a gene: 6. In the study's own analysis: Estimated nucleated cell counts came from reference gene primer amplification. The method was immunoSEQ multiplex PCR; TCRdb's version includes in-frame clones alone and lacks a portion of them. V, J and clone size are those of that table, while D and trimming were read from the DNA. The sample carries some 240,000 clones, more than 75% recorded once.

The material sequenced was peripheral blood. The chain links TRBV11-2 to TRBJ2-3; TRBD2 agrees at 14 bases. This sequence was found in a woman in her seventies with COVID-19, enrolled during active disease. CDR3 coding DNA: TGTGCCAGCAACCGACTAGCGGGAGGGGAGGATACGCAGTATTTT. It codes for CASNRLAGGEDTQYF.